This is a list of T cell receptor beta chains from one sample in a study of control samples from healthy donors and cancer patients. Using immunoSEQ multiplex PCR, the repertoire was profiled, and TCRdb retains in-frame clones only, with some absent. In the table there are 95,000 to 150,000 clones, approximately 90% of which are singletons. Sequenced: blood. These receptors were collected from a woman younger than 30 in good health. Each CDR3 is given with its conserved first and last residue.

J | V | CDR3
TRBJ2-1 | TRBV11-3 | CASSLGFAGGLRDEQFF
TRBJ1-2 | TRBV6-2/TRBV6-3 | CASSKPRDRGFSPYGYTF
TRBJ2-5 | TRBV2 | CASLLERTSGKETQYF
TRBJ1-4 | TRBV18 | CASSPGQDNEKLFF
TRBJ1-1 | TRBV19 | CASSKGQGAGKAFF
TRBJ2-5 | TRBV29-1 | CSVGLAGRVTQYF
TRBJ1-1 | TRBV7-2 | CASSDYSTEAFF
TRBJ2-7 | TRBV28 | CASSLFGSNEQYF
TRBJ2-6 | TRBV19 | CASRKDRGRSGANVLTF
TRBJ1-2 | TRBV2 | CASSNQGANYGYTF
TRBJ1-1 | TRBV21-1 | CATLHPGQSHTEAFF
TRBJ1-2 | TRBV7-3 | CASSPRTANYGYTF
TRBJ1-2 | TRBV28 | CASSPSQRAQGRGGYTF
TRBJ2-5 | TRBV27 | CASSPRARLWETQYF
TRBJ2-7 | TRBV3-1/TRBV3-2 | CASSQPVSYEQYF
TRBJ2-7 | TRBV4-1 | CASSSRGSPYEQYF
TRBJ2-2 | TRBV6-5 | CASSWDRANTGELFF
TRBJ2-7 | TRBV2 | CASSDGGLAVSYEQYF
TRBJ2-5 | TRBV7-9 | CASSLAGAQETQYF
TRBJ2-1 | TRBV4-3 | CASSPLTSGGFYNEQFF
TRBJ1-5 | TRBV27 | CASRDYYSNQPQHF
TRBJ2-3 | TRBV11-1 | CASSLFSGTSTDTQYF
TRBJ1-4 | TRBV29-1 | CSAVDRGQREKLFF
TRBJ2-1 | TRBV7-9 | CASSLVLGNEQFF
TRBJ1-3 | TRBV7-2 | CASSLEGGPGNTIYF
TRBJ1-1 | TRBV11-3 | CASSLAGRNTEAFF
TRBJ2-1 | TRBV12-3/TRBV12-4 | CASRTQAYNEQFF
TRBJ1-2 | TRBV4-3 | CASGVSDRNYGYTF